This T cell receptor (beta chain) was recorded in a study of CD8+ T cells in alopecia areata. Study-level results: During tofacitinib treatment, many expanded lesional clones remained in scalp and blood. Scalp repertoires also include resident alphabeta T cells from normal skin.

In this sample, this clone turned up a few times. Its antigen remains unidentified. The V and J ends lost 3 bases and 3 bases, in that order; junction bases with no gene match: 3. The CDR3 spans 15 residues. The germline V gene encodes CDR1 SGHAT and CDR2 FQDESV (reference sequence). Once RNA had been extracted, it was reverse transcribed into cDNA to act as the sequencing template. Sequencing was performed with immunoSEQ multiplex PCR; in TCRdb, only in-frame clones are kept and a portion is missing. The sample has roughly 230,000 clones; around two fifths are singletons. Treatment in this sample: oral pan-JAK inhibitor, 5-10 mg twice daily. Peripheral blood, together with lesional scalp punch biopsies, was collected from alopecia areata patients.

The sequences come from CD4+ T cells sorted from blood, collected at approximately week 36, from a patient treated with tofacitinib. The chain combines TRBV11-1 with TRBJ2-2; 8 nucleotides align to TRBD1. The sequence came from a human donor with alopecia areata. The CDR3, as DNA: TGTGCCAGCAGCTTGGACAGGGTGGACACCGGGGAGCTGTTTTTT. Protein: CASSLDRVDTGELFF.